This TCR beta chain was captured by sequencing in a study of T-cell memory formation after mild COVID-19. Background on the study: TCR clusters were mostly confined to one donor each. Findings and limits, study-wide: Day 15 to 85 contracting clones showed balanced CD4/CD8; later expanders leaned CD4+. The main location of contracting CD4+ clones was CM and EM, and that of contracting CD8+ clones was EMRA.

This clonotype has just a few counts. Its antigen is currently unknown. 5'RACE with constant-segment primers built TCRalpha and TCRbeta cDNA libraries with UMIs. TCRdb reanalysed the 5' RACE reads using MiXCR and keeps one entry per CDR3 protein. Among hundreds of thousands of distinct CDR3 sequences, about 20% were seen once, and the ten largest hold 12%. The V gene lost 7 bases and the J gene lost 6 bases, with 15 bases spanning the gap. Looked up from germline, CDR1 is MNHEY and CDR2 is SVGEGT. There are 14 residues in the CDR3. The V and J genes are TRBV6-2 or TRBV6-3 and TRBJ2-2; D is perhaps TRBD1 or TRBD2 (7 bases each). The sequencing input was PBMCs or a T cell subset sorted from them (not recorded which). The sequence was collected from an adult woman who had mild COVID-19 (a few samples of this study predate the infection). Cell type and time point are not known. CDR3 bases: TGTGCCAGCAAAGGGAGGGGGCGAGCCGGGGAGCTGTTTTTT. The encoded protein is CASKGRGRAGELFF.